This T cell receptor (beta chain) was obtained from a study of T cell responses to AZD1222 COVID-19 vaccine. V was clipped by 5 bases and J by 3 bases, with 10 bases between them. The CDR3 totals 13 residues. CDR1 and CDR2 from the germline V gene are KGHSH and LQKENI. Sequencing used immunoSEQ multiplex PCR; TCRdb keeps in-frame clones, though not all of them. The data show 150,000 to 200,000 clones, about 91% seen once. Sample: peripheral blood, taken 28 days after the second AZD1222 dose. This TCR was sampled from an adult who received the AZD1222 COVID-19 vaccine. V is TRBV18 and J is TRBJ1-2, with D perhaps TRBD1 (5 bases). The CDR3 here is CASSLGADYGYTF. The CDR3 DNA is TGTGCCAGCTCATTAGGGGCCGACTATGGCTACACCTTC.